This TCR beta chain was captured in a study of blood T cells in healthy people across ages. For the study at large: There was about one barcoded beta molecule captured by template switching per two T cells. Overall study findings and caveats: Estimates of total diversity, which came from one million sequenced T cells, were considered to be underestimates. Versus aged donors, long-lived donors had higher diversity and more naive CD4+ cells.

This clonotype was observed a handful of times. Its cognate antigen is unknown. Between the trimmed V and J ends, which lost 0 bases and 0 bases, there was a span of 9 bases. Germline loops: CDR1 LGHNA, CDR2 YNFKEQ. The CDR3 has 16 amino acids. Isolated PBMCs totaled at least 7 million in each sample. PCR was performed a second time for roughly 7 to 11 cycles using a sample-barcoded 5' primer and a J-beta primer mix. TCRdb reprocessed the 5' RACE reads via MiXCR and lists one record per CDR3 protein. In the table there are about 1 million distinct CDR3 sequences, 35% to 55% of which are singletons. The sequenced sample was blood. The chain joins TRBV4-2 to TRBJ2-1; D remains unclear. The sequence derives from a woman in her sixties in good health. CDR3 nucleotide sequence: TGTGCCAGCAGCCAAGAGGCCACCAGCTCCTACAATGAGCAGTTCTTC. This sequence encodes CASSQEATSSYNEQFF.